What follows is one T cell receptor (beta chain) and its context. Its antigen is unidentified. Germline-derived CDR1 and CDR2 are SGHKS and YYEKEE (reference sequence). Trimming took 0 bases from V and 1 from J, leaving 11 bases between them. The CDR3 extends over 15 amino acids. The data derive from a study of cytomegalovirus exposure and HLA in healthy donors. Study-level points and caveats: Based on reports, TCR beta sequences accurately predicted HLA-A and HLA-B alleles for most subjects. The listing of about 150 TCR beta chains classed them as cytomegalovirus-associated. In a later analysis, a genetic analysis reported fewer productive-TCR N-insertions in an Asian-associated ancestry cluster than the cohort average. Some highly shared sequence variants likely arose as a pipeline artifact.

Vbeta (60) and Jbeta (13) primers were used in the PCR. Sequencing used immunoSEQ multiplex PCR; TCRdb keeps in-frame clones, though not all of them. The data show around 130,000 clones, about four fifths seen once. The sequenced sample consisted of PBMCs. This receptor was taken from a man aged 30-40 years in good health and CMV-seronegative. The chain couples TRBV5-5 to TRBJ2-7; a weak D match, TRBD2 (5 bases). The CDR3 loop reads CASSLADGVSYEQYF. CDR3 coding DNA: TGTGCCAGCAGCTTGGCCGACGGGGTTTCCTACGAGCAGTACTTC.